This entry features one TCR beta chain sequence. CDR3 size: 18 residues. Germline V lookup: CDR1 SGHVS, CDR2 FNYEAQ. V dropped 2 bases and J dropped 6; count of bases not matched to a gene: 12. This sample stems from a study of CD8 T cells in Susac syndrome. Treatment-naive patients with stable or active relapsing-remitting disease were the multiple sclerosis controls. Negative isolation was used for CD8+ and CD4+ T cells, and FACS enrichment was applied to TEMRA cells. An input of roughly 0.45 to 1 ug of RNA was subjected to reverse transcription using random hexamers. With immunoSEQ multiplex PCR, TCR beta CDR3 was amplified across 54 Vbeta and 13 Jbeta. TCRdb re-analysed the immunoSEQ multiplex PCR reads in MiXCR, keeping a single row per CDR3 protein. The sample consists of more than 200,000 distinct CDR3 sequences, 80% to 95% of them appearing once.

The sample was CD8+ T cells from PBMCs. The chain joins TRBV7-6 to TRBJ2-1, with TRBD2 matching over 11 bases. This sequence originates from a human donor with multiple sclerosis. DNA for the CDR3: TGTGCCAGCAGCTTACTAGCGGGGGGCCATCCCGCTGTCAATGAGCAGTTCTTC. It encodes CASSLLAGGHPAVNEQFF.